This T cell receptor (beta chain) originates from a study of OX40 agonist ivuxolimab in advanced cancers. Overall study: Patient treatment consisted of intravenous ivuxolimab administration every 2 weeks at 0.01 to 10 mg/kg. Patients treated during dose escalation were battling hepatocellular carcinoma, melanoma, renal cell or head and neck cancer. Participants, around 80% male, averaged roughly 60 years of age, ranging from 23 to 79. Study-wide results and limits: At doses 0.1 to 3.0 mg/kg, CD4+ and CD8+ clones expanded.

With regard to this clone: Its antigen is not known.

The table came from immunoSEQ multiplex PCR; TCRdb's copy has only in-frame clones and leaves some out. The sample contains approximately 66,000 clones, 80% to 85% of which appear only once. The sequence derives from an adult with an advanced solid tumor such as melanoma, head and neck, liver or kidney cancer. Here the sequenced sample was CD4+ or CD8+ T cells sorted from blood, taken in a trial of the OX40 agonist ivuxolimab.

CDR3 DNA sequence: TGCGCCAGCAGCCAACCCGGGACTCGCTTCACCGACGAGCAGTACTTC. As protein: CASSQPGTRFTDEQYF. The chain joins TRBV4-1 to TRBJ2-7, with D maybe TRBD2 (6 bases). The V gene's germline CDR1 is MGHRA and CDR2 YSYEKL. Trimming cost V 2 bases and J 5 bases, with 19 bases left between them. This CDR3 has 16 residues.